The TCR beta chain described here comes from a study of T cells after yellow fever vaccination. General study results and limits: Abundant clonotypes from the bulk population could get into FACS-sorted repertoires as contaminants. Subsequent to the booster, the majority of primary-vaccination clones reappeared (96% CD4, roughly 90% CD8). There was a small share of clonotypes that showed up in both the CD4 and CD8 compartments.

Universal primer sites and UMIs were introduced during 5'RACE template-switching synthesis of TCR cDNA. TCRdb re-analysed the 5' RACE reads in MiXCR, keeping a single row per CDR3 protein. Counted here are 100,000 to 150,000 distinct CDR3 sequences, about 8.8% occurring once; the ten biggest clones make up about 40%. V lost 6 bases, J lost 0 bases, and 9 bases lay in between. The length of the CDR3 is 14 residues. Regarding this clonotype: Its matching antigen is unknown.

This clonotype was obtained from a man aged 18 to 30 who received the YFV17D yellow fever vaccine. Here the sequenced sample was CD8+ T cells sorted from PBMCs, taken on the day of the yellow fever booster vaccination. The V call is TRBV12-3 or TRBV12-4, the J call TRBJ1-5, with no clear D. DNA of the CDR3: TGTGCCAGCAGCAACCTATATAGCAATCAGCCCCAGCATTTT. Amino acids: CASSNLYSNQPQHF.